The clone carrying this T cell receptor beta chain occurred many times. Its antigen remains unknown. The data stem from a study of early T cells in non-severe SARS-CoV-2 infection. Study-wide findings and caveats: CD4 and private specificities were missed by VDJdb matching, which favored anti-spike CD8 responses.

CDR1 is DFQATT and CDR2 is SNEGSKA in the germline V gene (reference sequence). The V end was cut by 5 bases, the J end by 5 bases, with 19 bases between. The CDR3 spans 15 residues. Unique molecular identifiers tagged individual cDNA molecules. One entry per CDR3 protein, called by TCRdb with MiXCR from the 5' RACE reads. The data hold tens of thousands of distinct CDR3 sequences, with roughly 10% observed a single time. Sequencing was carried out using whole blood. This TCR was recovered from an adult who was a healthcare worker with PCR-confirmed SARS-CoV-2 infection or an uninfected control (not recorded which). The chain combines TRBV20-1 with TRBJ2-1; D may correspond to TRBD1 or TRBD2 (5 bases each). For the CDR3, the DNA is TGCAGTGCTCAAGTAGGGACCGCTCCGAACAATGAGCAGTTCTTC. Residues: CSAQVGTAPNNEQFF.